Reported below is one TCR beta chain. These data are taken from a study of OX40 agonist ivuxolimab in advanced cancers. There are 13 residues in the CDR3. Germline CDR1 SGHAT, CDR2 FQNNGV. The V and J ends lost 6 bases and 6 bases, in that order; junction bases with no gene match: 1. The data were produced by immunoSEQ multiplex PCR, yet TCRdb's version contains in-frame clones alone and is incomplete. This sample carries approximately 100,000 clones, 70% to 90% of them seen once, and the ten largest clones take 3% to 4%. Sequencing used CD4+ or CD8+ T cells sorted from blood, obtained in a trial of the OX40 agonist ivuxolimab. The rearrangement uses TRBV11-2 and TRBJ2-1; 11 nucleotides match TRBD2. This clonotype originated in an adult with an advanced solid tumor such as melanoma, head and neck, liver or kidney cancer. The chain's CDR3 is CASRGTSGNEQFF. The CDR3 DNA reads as TGTGCCAGCAGAGGGACTAGCGGCAATGAGCAGTTCTTC.